These T cell receptor beta chains were read from a single sample in a study of cytomegalovirus exposure and HLA in healthy donors. Only in-frame clones appear in the TCRdb table, and some are missing; sequencing was by immunoSEQ multiplex PCR. Among around 72,000 clones, approximately 70% were seen once, and the ten largest hold approximately 21%. Sequences were obtained from PBMCs. The source is a man between 35 and 55 years old in good health and CMV-seropositive. Both conserved end residues are trimmed from each CDR3. For some rows the clone size is stated as once, few or many, or as a class when expanded; others skip it.

15 | TRBJ2-5 | TRBV18 | - | ASSPGQGLPYQETQY
12 | TRBJ1-2 | TRBV29-1 | few | SVPPDRDSRGYT
18 | TRBJ2-6 | TRBV11-3 | once | ASSSVGLWGKSSGANVLT
14 | TRBJ1-1 | TRBV7-3 | - | ASSLTFGTGRTEAF
11 | TRBJ1-2 | TRBV28 | once | ASSPNGRDGYT
13 | TRBJ1-5 | TRBV6-1 | - | ASSEAPGQGQPQH
13 | TRBJ2-2 | TRBV25-1 | - | ASRPGQTPDGELF
10 | TRBJ1-2 | TRBV12-5 | - | ASGSRTGTYT
18 | TRBJ2-4 | TRBV2 | - | ASRPGRLVSGGSAKNIQY
14 | TRBJ1-1 | TRBV27 | few | ASSLGAPRLGTEAF
14 | TRBJ2-3 | TRBV7-9 | - | ASSLTPAGVTDTQY
12 | TRBJ1-5 | TRBV30 | - | AWSPGTASGAQH
13 | TRBJ2-5 | TRBV2 | - | ASSPDRSVGETQY
12 | TRBJ2-5 | TRBV4-1 | - | ASSQGAGQETQY
14 | TRBJ1-5 | TRBV27 | - | ASSLFAQGSNQPQH
13 | TRBJ1-1 | TRBV28 | few | ASSLPTGMNTEAF
11 | TRBJ2-7 | TRBV7-9 | - | ASSLGGWDEQY
14 | TRBJ2-2 | TRBV5-1 | - | ASSPAGTGPTGELF
15 | TRBJ1-4 | TRBV11-2 | - | ASSRPGQGARGEKLF
11 | TRBJ1-6 | TRBV11-3 | - | ASATGWNSPLH